The entry that follows covers one T cell receptor beta chain sequence. The antigen remains undetermined. In TCRdb, the RT-PCR reads were re-called with MiXCR into one record per CDR3 protein. Here the sample spans some 640,000 distinct CDR3 sequences, approximately 15% being singletons. These data are taken from a study of response to subunit inactivated influenza vaccine. Notes on the study in general: Authors suggested seasonal influenza vaccinations each recruit few new T cells.

This clonotype was sampled from a man in his forties or fifties who received an inactivated influenza vaccine. This material consisted of PBMCs from blood, taken 14 days before vaccination.

The CDR3 nucleotides read TGCGCCAGCAGCCAGGGACATGGGACAACGAACACTGAAGCTTTCTTT. This encodes CASSQGHGTTNTEAFF. The gene calls are TRBV4-1 and TRBJ1-1, with D possibly matching TRBD1 (6 bases). Germline CDR1 is MGHRA and CDR2 is YSYEKL. The CDR3 spans 16 residues. V shed 3 bases and J shed 1 base, with 15 bases lying between them.